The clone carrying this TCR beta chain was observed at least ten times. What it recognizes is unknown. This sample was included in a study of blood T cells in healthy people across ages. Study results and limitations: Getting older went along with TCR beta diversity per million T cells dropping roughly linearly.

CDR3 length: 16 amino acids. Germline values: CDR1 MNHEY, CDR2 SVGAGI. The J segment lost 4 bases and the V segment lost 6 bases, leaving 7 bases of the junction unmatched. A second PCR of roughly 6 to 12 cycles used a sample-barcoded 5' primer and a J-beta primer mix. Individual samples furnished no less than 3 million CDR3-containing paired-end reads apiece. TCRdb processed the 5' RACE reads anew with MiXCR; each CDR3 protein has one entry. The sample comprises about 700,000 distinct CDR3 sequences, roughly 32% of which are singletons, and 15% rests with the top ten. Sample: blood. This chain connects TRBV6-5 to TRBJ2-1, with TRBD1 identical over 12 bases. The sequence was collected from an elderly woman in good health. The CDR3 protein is CASSRGTGGAYNEQFF. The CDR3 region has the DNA TGTGCCAGCAGCCGCGGGACAGGGGGCGCTTACAATGAGCAGTTCTTC.